These T cell receptor beta chains were read from a single sample in a study of blood T cell repertoires in COVID-19. Using immunoSEQ multiplex PCR, the repertoire was profiled, and TCRdb retains in-frame clones only, with some absent. The sample lists around 55,000 clones, 87% occurring once. Sequencing was performed on peripheral blood. The receptors shown here come from a man aged 35 to 55 with COVID-19, enrolled during active disease. CDR3s include the opening cysteine and the closing phenylalanine or tryptophan. D genes are given only for firm matches. Clone size is not always given. Where it is, it says once, few, many or a class for expanded clones.

>-|TRBV5-4|TRBJ1-6|-
CASQGNDSPLHF
TGTGCCAGCCAGGGTAACGATTCACCCCTCCACTTT
>TRBD1|TRBV4-1|TRBJ2-4|-
CASSHPGQGRLESIQYF
TGCGCCAGCAGCCACCCGGGACAGGGGAGGCTGGAGAGCATTCAGTACTTC
>TRBD1|TRBV19|TRBJ1-5|-
CASSPGTANLLPQHF
TGTGCCAGTAGTCCCGGGACAGCCAATCTATTGCCCCAGCATTTT
>TRBD2|TRBV9|TRBJ2-3|-
CASSVAWGGTTDTQYF
TGTGCCAGCAGCGTAGCTTGGGGGGGAACCACAGATACGCAGTATTTT
>TRBD1|TRBV3-1/TRBV3-2|TRBJ2-1|-
CASSIESGTGDSYNEQFF
TGTGCCAGCAGTATTGAATCCGGGACAGGGGACTCCTACAATGAGCAGTTCTTC
>TRBD1|TRBV11-2|TRBJ1-1|-
CASRKLTGRPKAFF
TGTGCCAGCAGAAAATTGACAGGGCGCCCAAAAGCTTTCTTT
>TRBD1|TRBV9|TRBJ2-3|-
CASSPGPRDSWSRTDTQYF
TGTGCCAGCAGCCCTGGCCCCCGGGACAGTTGGTCTCGCACAGATACGCAGTATTTT
>TRBD1|TRBV24-1|TRBJ1-1|-
CATSDSTGEKAFF
TGTGCCACCAGTGATTCGACAGGGGAGAAAGCTTTCTTT
>-|TRBV12-3/TRBV12-4|TRBJ2-5|-
CASSPRVETQYF
TGTGCCAGCAGCCCGCGGGTGGAGACCCAGTACTTC
>-|TRBV5-1|TRBJ1-4|-
CASSLDLTAGEKLFF
TGCGCCAGCAGCTTGGACCTTACGGCGGGGGAAAAACTGTTTTTT
>TRBD1|TRBV11-2|TRBJ2-7|-
CASSLDPGGSYEQYF
TGTGCCAGCAGCTTAGACCCAGGGGGTTCCTACGAGCAGTACTTC
>-|TRBV30|TRBJ2-5|-
CAWSPGKETQYF
TGTGCCTGGAGCCCAGGCAAAGAGACCCAGTACTTC
>-|TRBV27|TRBJ2-3|-
CASSASTTPSTDTQYF
TGTGCCAGCAGTGCCTCAACCACACCAAGCACAGATACGCAGTATTTT
>-|TRBV2|TRBJ1-3|once
CASSGLSSGNTIYF
TGTGCCAGCAGTGGACTCAGCTCTGGAAACACCATATATTTT
>-|TRBV9|TRBJ1-2|-
CASSPGPNYGYTF
TGTGCCAGCAGCCCAGGTCCTAACTATGGCTACACCTTC
>TRBD1|TRBV5-5|TRBJ1-1|-
CASSFGTENTEAFF
TGTGCCAGCAGCTTCGGGACAGAGAACACTGAAGCTTTCTTT
>-|TRBV5-1|TRBJ2-1|-
CASSLAMGRISYNEQFF
TGCGCCAGCAGCTTGGCCATGGGCAGGATCTCCTACAATGAGCAGTTCTTC
>-|TRBV5-5|TRBJ2-3|-
CASGGISSTDTQYF
TGTGCCAGCGGCGGGATTTCTAGCACAGATACGCAGTATTTT
>-|TRBV3-1/TRBV3-2|TRBJ1-6|-
CASTDSNNSPLHF
TGTGCCAGCACGGACAGTAATAATTCACCCCTCCACTTT
>-|TRBV28|TRBJ1-6|-
CASSVPQGHSPLHF
TGTGCCAGCAGCGTTCCGCAGGGGCATTCACCCCTCCACTTT
>TRBD2|TRBV15|TRBJ2-4|-
CATSGGSGRDIQYF
TGTGCCACCAGCGGGGGGAGCGGGAGGGACATTCAGTACTTC
>-|TRBV12-3/TRBV12-4|TRBJ1-1|-
CASSLAGPGRAFF
TGTGCCAGCAGTTTAGCAGGTCCCGGGAGAGCTTTCTTT
>-|TRBV28|TRBJ2-5|-
CASSSHLGEETQYF
TGTGCCAGCAGTAGCCACTTGGGAGAAGAGACCCAGTACTTC
>-|TRBV2|TRBJ1-1|-
CASSWQNTEAFF
TGTGCCAGCTCATGGCAGAACACTGAAGCTTTCTTT
>-|TRBV7-8|TRBJ2-2|-
CASSLGGSGNTGELFF
TGTGCCAGCAGCTTAGGTGGTAGCGGGAACACCGGGGAGCTGTTTTTT
>-|TRBV18|TRBJ2-5|once
CASSPRIGGSKETQYF
TGTGCCAGCTCCCCCCGGATCGGCGGGTCTAAAGAGACCCAGTACTTC
>-|TRBV10-1|TRBJ2-7|-
CASSEGTRGQYF
TGCGCCAGCAGTGAGGGGACGCGGGGGCAGTACTTC
>TRBD2|TRBV2|TRBJ2-5|-
CASSEGLAEETQYF
TGTGCCAGCAGCGAGGGACTAGCGGAAGAGACCCAGTACTTC
>TRBD2|TRBV9|TRBJ2-5|-
CASSVGGVAGGQETQYF
TGTGCCAGCAGCGTAGGGGGGGTAGCGGGAGGGCAAGAGACCCAGTACTTC
>TRBD1|TRBV19|TRBJ1-1|-
CASSSTGEWTEAFF
TGTGCCAGTAGTTCAACAGGGGAATGGACTGAAGCTTTCTTT
>-|TRBV5-6|TRBJ1-5|-
CASSLRGVGYSNQPQHF
TGTGCCAGCAGCTTGAGGGGCGTTGGGTATAGCAATCAGCCCCAGCATTTT
>TRBD2|TRBV24-1|TRBJ2-7|-
CATSDPSGRGAGGSEQYF
TGTGCCACCAGTGATCCCAGCGGGAGGGGGGCCGGTGGCAGCGAGCAGTACTTC
>-|TRBV5-6|TRBJ2-7|-
CASSSAYEQYF
TGTGCCAGCAGCAGCGCCTACGAGCAGTACTTC
>-|TRBV19|TRBJ1-5|-
CASGGPQHF
TGTGCCAGCGGGGGGCCCCAGCATTTT
>TRBD1|TRBV27|TRBJ1-4|-
CASSPDREWVEKLFF
TGTGCCAGCAGTCCCGACAGGGAGTGGGTTGAAAAACTGTTTTTT
>TRBD2|TRBV3-1/TRBV3-2|TRBJ2-1|-
CASRGSGRGNEQFF
TGTGCCAGCAGGGGGAGCGGGAGGGGAAATGAGCAGTTCTTC
>TRBD2|TRBV6-2/TRBV6-3|TRBJ2-4|-
CASSSSLAGVANIQYF
TGTGCCAGCAGTTCTTCCTTAGCGGGAGTGGCGAACATTCAGTACTTC
>-|TRBV18|TRBJ1-2|once
CASSPPSSGADYGYTF
TGTGCCAGCTCACCACCATCGTCAGGGGCGGACTATGGCTACACCTTC
>TRBD1|TRBV7-9|TRBJ2-7|-
CASSPTGKPNEQYF
TGTGCCAGCAGCCCGACAGGGAAACCGAACGAGCAGTACTTC
>TRBD2|TRBV20-1|TRBJ2-3|-
CSASPLAGDGDTQYF
TGCAGTGCTAGTCCCCTAGCGGGAGATGGAGATACGCAGTATTTT
>TRBD1|TRBV7-9|TRBJ1-4|-
CASSQGQGVGEKLFF
TGTGCCAGCAGCCAGGGACAGGGGGTCGGTGAAAAACTGTTTTTT
>TRBD2|TRBV5-1|TRBJ2-5|-
CASSPEGAVAGGQETQYF
TGCGCCAGCAGCCCCGAGGGGGCGGTAGCGGGGGGCCAAGAGACCCAGTACTTC
>TRBD2|TRBV5-1|TRBJ2-4|-
CASSLILAGAKNIQYF
TGCGCCAGCAGCTTGATACTAGCGGGAGCCAAAAACATTCAGTACTTC
>TRBD1|TRBV3-1/TRBV3-2|TRBJ2-5|-
CASSPGQGLETQYF
TGTGCCAGCAGCCCCGGACAGGGGCTGGAGACCCAGTACTTC
>-|TRBV6-5|TRBJ1-1|-
CASSLRDTATEAFF
TGTGCCAGCAGTCTCCGGGACACGGCCACTGAAGCTTTCTTT
>TRBD1|TRBV6-4|TRBJ2-2|-
CASRGQSTGELFF
TGTGCCAGCAGGGGACAGTCCACCGGGGAGCTGTTTTTT
>TRBD1|TRBV10-3|TRBJ2-7|-
CAISDTGQGNPYEQYF
TGTGCCATCAGTGATACGGGACAGGGGAACCCCTACGAGCAGTACTTC
>TRBD2|TRBV5-6|TRBJ2-7|-
CASSLGPGLADSYEQYF
TGTGCCAGCAGCTTGGGACCAGGACTAGCGGACTCCTACGAGCAGTACTTC
>TRBD1|TRBV27|TRBJ2-5|-
CASSISTGGYETQYF
TGTGCCAGCAGTATAAGCACAGGGGGCTATGAGACCCAGTACTTC
>TRBD1|TRBV27|TRBJ1-6|-
CASSWDRGLTAPLHF
TGTGCCAGCAGTTGGGACAGGGGGCTCACGGCCCCCCTCCACTTT
>-|TRBV4-2|TRBJ1-3|-
CASSQDLPGTTGNTIYF
TGTGCCAGCAGCCAAGATCTCCCCGGGACAACTGGAAACACCATATATTTT
>-|TRBV14|TRBJ2-2|-
CASSQESGGVNTGELFF
TGTGCCAGCAGCCAAGAAAGTGGCGGGGTAAACACCGGGGAGCTGTTTTTT
>TRBD2|TRBV19|TRBJ2-7|-
CASADPTSGREQYF
TGTGCCAGTGCAGACCCGACTAGCGGTCGGGAGCAGTACTTC
>-|TRBV7-2|TRBJ2-1|once
CASSLWGDSDNEQFF
TGTGCCAGCAGCTTATGGGGGGATTCAGACAATGAGCAGTTCTTC